The clone carrying this T cell receptor (beta chain) occurred many times. The antigen is not known. The sample originates from a study of HIV-infected children after antiretroviral therapy interruption. Study summary: Children had CD4+ above 500, viral load below 50 copies/ml, either treatment arm. Study-wide results and caveats: Naive CD4+ CDR3 sharing between time points fell after interruption began.

A 3' RACE protocol on RNA, with unique molecular identifiers, produced the TCR library. MiXCR, run by TCRdb on the 3' RACE reads, gives a single entry per CDR3 protein. Of about 89,000 distinct CDR3 sequences detected, less than 7% appear once; the ten largest clones hold approximately 1.2%. Indicated treatment: PENTA 11 planned treatment interruption arm or continuous ART arm. At least 24 weeks of at least three-drug ART, in children 2 to 15 years. Naive CD4+ CD45RA+ CD45RO- T cells were FACS-sorted from thawed PBMCs. This CDR3 has 14 residues. The V and J ends lost 0 bases and 3 bases respectively, with 10 bases between them. Germline V CDR1 and CDR2: SGHRS, YFSETQ.

The gene calls are TRBV5-1 and TRBJ2-7; a possible D gene is TRBD2 (6 bases). This clonotype was obtained from a pool of human donors with HIV. The sequencing here drew on CD45RA+ CD4+ T cells from PBMCs, pooled from several time points, taken from a donor given antiretroviral therapy, either interrupted or continuous. Subset meaning: naive CD4+ CD45RA+ CD45RO- T cells. CDR3 coding DNA: TGCGCCAGCAGCTTGGTTGGGGGGAACTACGAGCAGTACTTC. Protein product: CASSLVGGNYEQYF.